Below are 27 T cell receptor beta chains sequenced from a single sample in a study of Ad26.COV2.S vaccination and SARS-CoV-2 variants. Some clones are missing from TCRdb's copy, which holds only in-frame ones; the method was immunoSEQ multiplex PCR. The sample records some 290,000 clones, around 85% being singletons. Regarding treatment: around 19 received Ad26.COV2.S at low or high dose, single or two shots; roughly 5 received placebo; per-sample allocation not given. The samples were gathered on day 63 after the first injection of vaccine or placebo. This specimen consisted of peripheral blood, obtained in a trial of Ad26.COV2.S vaccine versus placebo. These receptors all come from a person between 18 and 65 years old who received the Ad26.COV2.S COVID-19 vaccine or a placebo.

The chain recombines TRBV2 with TRBJ2-2; D is possibly TRBD2 (6 bases). This CDR3 has 17 residues. The V gene lost 5 bases and the J gene lost 2 bases, with 18 bases spanning the gap. CDR1 and CDR2 (germline): SNHLY, FYNNEI. CDR3 DNA sequence: TGTGCCAGCAGTCCCGGGGCCCGGGACTCCAACACCGGGGAGCTGTTTTTT. This translates into CASSPGARDSNTGELFF.

This chain's CDR3 is CASSVGGWAEAFF. For the CDR3, the DNA is TGCGCCAGCAGCGTTGGGGGGTGGGCTGAAGCTTTCTTT. The chain links TRBV5-1 to TRBJ1-1, with D possibly being TRBD1 (5 bases). The CDR3 totals 13 residues. Germline V gene sequence: CDR1 SGHRS, CDR2 YFSETQ. V was pared by 4 bases and J by 6 bases, with 13 bases between.

The chain joins TRBV7-6 to TRBJ2-3; a weak D match, TRBD2 (6 bases). CDR1 SGHVS and CDR2 FNYEAQ come from the germline V gene. V was cut by 5 bases and J by 2 bases, with 14 bases left in between. The CDR3 is 15 residues long. This CDR3 is CASSPDGGNTDTQYF. The CDR3 coding sequence is TGTGCCAGCAGCCCGGATGGGGGGAACACAGATACGCAGTATTTT. The whole variable domain, filled in from reference TRBV7-6 and TRBJ2-3, reads GAGVSQSPRYKVTKRGQDVALRCDPISGHVSLYWYRQALGQGPEFLTYFNYEAQQDKSGLPNDRFSAERPEGSISTLTIQRTEQRDSAMYRCASSPDGGNTDTQYFGPGTRLTVL.

The chain couples TRBV27 to TRBJ1-6; D unclear. V lost 5 bases, J lost 0 bases, and 11 bases lay in between. The germline V gene encodes CDR1 MNHEY and CDR2 SMNVEV (reference sequence). The CDR3 contains 16 residues. In DNA form, the CDR3 reads TGTGCCAGCAGTCTGGGCCGTCGCTCCTATAATTCACCCCTCCACTTT. Protein sequence: CASSLGRRSYNSPLHF.

The V gene is TRBV14, the J gene TRBJ1-6; D may be TRBD1 (5 bases). The CDR3 has 16 amino acids. Germline V gene data show CDR1 as SGHDN and CDR2 as FVKESK. V was shortened by 3 bases and J by 2 bases, with 11 bases between the two germline ends. CDR3 bases: TGTGCCAGCAGCCAGGGTCCGACAGCCTATAATTCACCCCTCCACTTT. Translation gives CASSQGPTAYNSPLHF.

The chain joins TRBV9 to TRBJ2-7; D may match TRBD1 or TRBD2 (5 bases each). V lost 1 base and J 5 bases, leaving 13 bases between the germline ends. The CDR3 is made up of 14 amino acids. The germline V gene has CDR1 SGDLS and CDR2 YYNGEE. CDR3 loop: CASSVSGLGHEQYF. In nucleotides, the CDR3 is TGTGCCAGCAGCGTATCAGGGCTGGGACACGAGCAGTACTTC.

This clone came up many times. The rearrangement uses TRBV11-2 and TRBJ1-6, with a weak D call TRBD1 (6 bases). Germline V gene sequence: CDR1 SGHAT, CDR2 FQNNGV. V lost 0 bases and J lost 7, with 10 bases in between. The CDR3 contains 15 residues. CDR3 DNA sequence: TGTGCCAGCAGCTTAGAGTCAGGGGTGAATTCACCCCTCCACTTT. Amino acids: CASSLESGVNSPLHF.

In this sample, this clone turned up once. This chain joins TRBV12-3 or TRBV12-4 and TRBJ1-5, with D perhaps TRBD1 (5 bases). The CDR3 extends over 13 amino acids. V was shortened by 6 bases and J by 4 bases, with 10 bases between the two germline ends. The CDR3 nucleotides are TGTGCCAGCAGGACGGGGGTGAATCAGCCCCAGCATTTT. Protein product: CASRTGVNQPQHF.

The genes are TRBV6-5 and TRBJ2-3; D remains unclear. This CDR3 comprises 12 residues. Between the trimmed V and J ends, which lost 7 bases and 1 base, there was a span of 6 bases. Germline lookup yields CDR1 MNHEY and CDR2 SVGAGI. The CDR3 loop reads CASNRGTDTQYF. The CDR3 region has the DNA TGTGCCAGCAACCGAGGCACAGATACGCAGTATTTT.

This rearrangement joins TRBV2 to TRBJ1-5; D unclear. The V end lost 3 bases, the J end lost 7 bases, and 16 bases lay between the germline ends. Germline CDR1 SNHLY, CDR2 FYNNEI. This CDR3 has 15 residues. CDR3 loop: CASSEEGGSGQPQHF. For the CDR3, the DNA is TGTGCCAGCAGTGAGGAGGGTGGTTCCGGACAGCCCCAGCATTTT.

The rearrangement uses TRBV6-6 and TRBJ1-6; 10 bases map to TRBD1. Germline CDR1 and CDR2: MNHNY and SVGAGI (reference sequence). The CDR3 is 16 residues long. The V segment lost 2 bases and the J segment 7 bases; nucleotides outside the gene matches: 5. The CDR3 spells CASSYLKGQGNSPLHF. The CDR3 DNA follows: TGTGCCAGCAGTTACCTAAAGGGACAGGGGAATTCACCCCTCCACTTT.

The chain recombines TRBV7-3 with TRBJ1-6; 7 bases match TRBD1. V gave up 5 bases and J gave up 9 bases; unmatched junction bases: 7. The CDR3 consists of 14 residues. CDR1 and CDR2 (germline): SGHTA, FQGTGA. The CDR3 DNA follows: TGTGCCAGCAGCCCTCAGGGGGTTAGTTCACCCCTCCACTTT. The encoded protein is CASSPQGVSSPLHF.

The sample holds one count of this clone. The CDR3 spells CASWGPHQPQHF. The CDR3 region has the DNA TGTGCCAGCTGGGGACCCCATCAGCCCCAGCATTTT. The chain uses TRBV6-5 and TRBJ1-5; D may be TRBD1 (5 bases). Between the trimmed V and J ends, which lost 8 bases and 5 bases, there was a span of 10 bases. The CDR3 is made up of 12 amino acids. Germline CDR1 is MNHEY and CDR2 is SVGAGI.

This rearrangement joins TRBV29-1 to TRBJ2-7, with a possible D match to TRBD1 (5 bases). Trimming left V 7 bases short and J 2 bases short, with 15 bases between. The germline CDR1 and CDR2 sequences are SQVTM and ANQGSEA. The CDR3 contains 13 residues. DNA for the CDR3: TGCAGCGCGGTGACAGCCCGGACCTACGAGCAGTACTTC. Its translation: CSAVTARTYEQYF.

The chain is built from TRBV7-9 and TRBJ1-6; D not resolved. The germline gives CDR1 SEHNR, CDR2 FQNEAQ (reference sequence). V was pared by 4 bases and J by 10 bases, with 17 bases between. This CDR3 contains 15 residues. The CDR3 is CASSYGRGMWSPLHF. CDR3 in DNA: TGTGCCAGCAGCTATGGGCGGGGAATGTGGTCACCCCTCCACTTT.

The gene calls are TRBV7-9 and TRBJ2-7; no clear D gene. Trimming removed 2 bases at V and 6 bases at J, with 5 bases between. From germline, CDR1 is SEHNR and CDR2 FQNEAQ (reference sequence). The CDR3 has 11 residues. The CDR3 is CASSLNSEQYF. The CDR3 DNA is TGTGCCAGCAGCTTAAATAGCGAGCAGTACTTC.

This clone was detected only once. The rearrangement links TRBV6-5 to TRBJ1-2; D is possibly TRBD1 (6 bases). The CDR3 has 15 residues. Germline V gene sequence: CDR1 MNHEY, CDR2 SVGAGI. V dropped 2 bases and J dropped 2 bases, with 12 bases sitting between them. CDR3 residues: CASSYRGGGNYGYTF. CDR3 nucleotide sequence: TGTGCCAGCAGTTACCGCGGGGGCGGGAACTATGGCTACACCTTC.

This clone was detected only once. The rearrangement uses TRBV4-2 and TRBJ1-5; D is unclear. The CDR3 has 14 amino acids. V was cut by 0 bases and J by 4 bases, with 7 bases left in between. In germline, CDR1 is LGHNA, CDR2 YNFKEQ. CDR3 sequence: CASSQDNENQPQHF. CDR3 in DNA: TGTGCCAGCAGCCAAGATAATGAGAATCAGCCCCAGCATTTT.

This rearrangement joins TRBV5-1 to TRBJ1-5; D remains ambiguous. Trimming removed 0 bases at V and 0 bases at J, with 7 bases between. CDR1 and CDR2 from the germline V gene are SGHRS and YFSETQ. This CDR3 has 15 residues. The CDR3 is CASSLDDPSNQPQHF. CDR3 nucleotides: TGCGCCAGCAGCTTGGATGACCCTAGCAATCAGCCCCAGCATTTT.

This sequence joins TRBV4-2 and TRBJ1-1; D not certain. This CDR3 is 15 amino acids long. Trimming removed 1 base from V and 10 bases from J, with 19 bases in between. CDR1 is LGHNA, CDR2 YNFKEQ, per germline. CDR3 sequence (DNA): TGTGCCAGCAGCCAAGCGTACCGTCTTTCTGTTGCAGCTTTCTTT. This translates into CASSQAYRLSVAAFF.

In its sample, this clone was seen once. This chain joins TRBV9 and TRBJ2-7, with D uncertain. CDR1 SGDLS and CDR2 YYNGEE come from the germline V gene. The CDR3 is 13 amino acids. Trimming removed 0 bases at V and 3 bases at J, with 7 bases between. The CDR3, as DNA: TGTGCCAGCAGCGTAGCGGCAGGCTACGAGCAGTACTTC. Its translation: CASSVAAGYEQYF.

V usage is TRBV3-1 (or the pseudogene TRBV3-2) and J usage is TRBJ2-1; 13 nucleotides agree with TRBD2. This CDR3 is 15 amino acids long. J was trimmed by 4 bases and V by 6 bases; bases with no gene match: 3. Germline V gene lookup returns CDR1 LGHDT and CDR2 YNNKEL (reference sequence). CDR3 sequence reads: CASRLAGGRYNEQFF. The CDR3 coding sequence is TGTGCCAGCAGACTAGCGGGGGGGCGATACAATGAGCAGTTCTTC.

This chain joins TRBV6-5 and TRBJ1-2; D is uncertain. Germline-derived CDR1 and CDR2 are MNHEY and SVGAGI. This CDR3 has 13 residues. The V end lost 6 bases, the J end lost 4 bases, and 12 bases lay between the germline ends. CDR3 sequence reads: CASRSDISYGYTF. As DNA, the CDR3 is TGTGCCAGCAGATCAGACATCTCCTATGGCTACACCTTC.

The gene calls are TRBV6-6 and TRBJ1-4; 8 nucleotides match TRBD1. V shed 6 bases, J shed 7 bases, and the junction held 7 bases outside the gene matches. The germline V gene has CDR1 MNHNY and CDR2 SVGAGI (reference sequence). The length of the CDR3 is 14 residues. The CDR3: CASRGTGRGEKLFF. CDR3 nucleotide sequence: TGTGCCAGCAGGGGGACAGGACGGGGTGAAAAACTGTTTTTT.

The CDR3 region is CAWVAGGPTDTQYF. CDR3 nucleotides: TGTGCCTGGGTAGCGGGGGGACCCACAGATACGCAGTATTTT. V is TRBV30 and J is TRBJ2-3; 10 bases match TRBD2. Germline lookup yields CDR1 GTSNPN and CDR2 SVGIG (reference sequence). V was clipped by 5 bases and J by 2 bases; unmatched bases: 4. The CDR3 runs to 14 residues.

The V and J genes are TRBV7-6 and TRBJ1-1; D unresolved. Germline values: CDR1 SGHVS, CDR2 FNYEAQ. V dropped 1 base and J dropped 6 bases, with 3 bases sitting between them. This CDR3 has 11 amino acids. CDR3 DNA: TGTGCCAGCAGCTTAGGCTCTGAAGCTTTCTTT. Translating it yields CASSLGSEAFF.

In its sample, this clone was seen a few times. DNA for the CDR3: TGTGCCAGCAGCTCCAGACCCGGGGACTACGAGCAGTACTTC. It codes for CASSSRPGDYEQYF. The chain uses TRBV5-4 and TRBJ2-7; TRBD2 might be the D (5 bases). The CDR3 length is 14 residues. Trimming took 3 bases from V and 3 from J, leaving 13 bases between them. Germline lookup yields CDR1 SGHNT and CDR2 YYREEE (reference sequence). The full variable domain, its missing parts supplied by reference TRBV5-4 and TRBJ2-7, is ETGVTQSPTHLIKTRGQQVTLRCSSQSGHNTVSWYQQALGQGPQFIFQYYREEENGRGNFPPRFSGLQFPNYSSELNVNALELDDSALYLCASSSRPGDYEQYFGPGTRLTVT.